This is a list of T cell receptor beta chains from one sample in a study of blood T cell repertoires in COVID-19. Profiled with immunoSEQ multiplex PCR; TCRdb holds only in-frame clones, not every one. Seen here are about 120,000 clones, about 89% observed once, and the top ten hold 30%. Sequences were obtained from peripheral blood. These receptors were taken from a woman between 65 and 79 years old with acute or convalescent COVID-19. CDR3s include the opening cysteine and the closing phenylalanine or tryptophan. A D gene is named only where the DNA matches it firmly. Not every row has a clone size; where given, it reads once, few, many or a size class.

D,V,J,size,CDR3,DNA
-,TRBV6-6,TRBJ1-6,-,CASRAGEVPLHF,TGTGCCAGCAGGGCCGGGGAGGTTCCCCTCCACTTT
-,TRBV18,TRBJ1-6,-,CASSTFGSNSPLHF,TGTGCCAGCTCAACGTTTGGGAGTAATTCACCCCTCCACTTT
TRBD1,TRBV5-4,TRBJ2-7,-,CASSLWDSKYEQYF,TGTGCCAGCAGCTTGTGGGACAGCAAATACGAGCAGTACTTC
-,TRBV10-3,TRBJ1-5,-,CAIRAGNHQPQHF,TGTGCCATCAGGGCCGGGAACCATCAGCCCCAGCATTTT
-,TRBV6-6,TRBJ2-7,-,CASSYSSPRGYEQYF,TGTGCCAGCAGTTACTCGAGTCCCCGGGGCTACGAGCAGTACTTC
TRBD2,TRBV5-1,TRBJ2-5,-,CASSPSGRNQETQYF,TGCGCCAGCAGCCCTAGCGGGAGAAACCAAGAGACCCAGTACTTC
TRBD2,TRBV5-5,TRBJ2-1,-,CASSLRLAGTSSYNEQFF,TGTGCCAGCAGCTTGAGGCTAGCGGGCACCAGCTCCTACAATGAGCAGTTCTTC
-,TRBV12-5,TRBJ1-1,-,CASGLATGRAFF,TGTGCTAGTGGTTTGGCAACAGGAAGAGCTTTCTTT
TRBD1,TRBV9,TRBJ1-2,-,CASTAPGQPFRYTF,TGTGCCAGCACCGCCCCGGGACAGCCCTTTCGCTACACCTTC
TRBD1,TRBV5-1,TRBJ2-5,-,CASSPQGAAGETQYF,TGCGCCAGCAGCCCTCAGGGGGCAGCTGGGGAGACCCAGTACTTC
TRBD2,TRBV5-4,TRBJ2-7,-,CASSMQRGGIYEQYF,TGTGCCAGCAGCATGCAGCGGGGGGGCATATACGAGCAGTACTTC
-,TRBV10-3,TRBJ2-5,-,CATQREASSMPQYF,TGTGCCACCCAACGGGAAGCTTCGTCCATGCCCCAGTACTTC
TRBD2,TRBV28,TRBJ2-7,-,CASSSRGGGYEQYF,TGTGCCAGCAGTTCCCGGGGGGGCGGTTACGAGCAGTACTTC
-,TRBV7-9,TRBJ1-6,once,CASSLVSGDGSPLHF,TGTGCCAGCAGCTTAGTGTCAGGGGACGGATCACCCCTCCACTTT
-,TRBV2,TRBJ1-2,once,CASRVAGVSHGYTF,TGTGCCAGCAGGGTAGCAGGGGTGAGTCATGGCTACACCTTC
-,TRBV28,TRBJ1-5,-,CASSLFRGENQPQHF,TGTGCCAGCAGTTTATTCAGGGGCGAAAATCAGCCCCAGCATTTT
TRBD2,TRBV7-9,TRBJ2-5,-,CASSSGLAGAETQYF,TGTGCCAGCAGCTCCGGACTAGCGGGGGCGGAGACCCAGTACTTC
TRBD1,TRBV29-1,TRBJ1-1,-,CSVARGLSDTEAFF,TGCAGCGTTGCTAGGGGGCTGTCGGACACTGAAGCTTTCTTT
TRBD2,TRBV7-2,TRBJ2-5,-,CASSLQSGNQETQYF,TGTGCCAGCAGCTTACAGAGCGGGAACCAAGAGACCCAGTACTTC
TRBD2,TRBV7-2,TRBJ2-7,-,CASRLGLAFSEQYF,TGTGCCAGCAGGTTGGGACTAGCTTTTTCCGAGCAGTACTTC
-,TRBV7-2,TRBJ1-1,-,CASSQQGTNTEAFF,TGTGCCAGCAGCCAGCAGGGGACGAACACTGAAGCTTTCTTT
-,TRBV5-1,TRBJ2-7,-,CASSFGEVYEQYF,TGCGCCAGCAGCTTCGGGGAGGTGTACGAGCAGTACTTC
-,TRBV6-5,TRBJ1-2,once,CASSYSIGRGSYGYTF,TGTGCCAGCAGTTACTCGATAGGCCGGGGGAGCTATGGCTACACCTTC
TRBD1,TRBV6-5,TRBJ2-5,-,CASSPGTVQETQYF,TGTGCCAGCAGTCCCGGGACAGTGCAAGAGACCCAGTACTTC
-,TRBV30,TRBJ2-3,-,CAWKLGGAMTDTQYF,TGTGCCTGGAAGTTAGGGGGGGCCATGACAGATACGCAGTATTTT
-,TRBV28,TRBJ1-1,-,CASSLVGLNTEAFF,TGTGCCAGCAGTTTAGTGGGGCTGAACACTGAAGCTTTCTTT
-,TRBV7-3,TRBJ2-1,-,CASAQGAYNEQFF,TGTGCCAGCGCGCAGGGTGCCTACAATGAGCAGTTCTTC
-,TRBV5-1,TRBJ2-1,-,CASSLGQGRYNEQFF,TGCGCCAGCAGCTTGGGCCAGGGGAGATACAATGAGCAGTTCTTC
TRBD1,TRBV19,TRBJ1-5,-,CASTEQGLDNQPQHF,TGTGCCAGTACCGAACAGGGGTTGGACAATCAGCCCCAGCATTTT
-,TRBV3-1/TRBV3-2,TRBJ2-2,-,CASSLPGNTGELFF,TGTGCCAGCAGCCTTCCAGGGAACACCGGGGAGCTGTTTTTT
TRBD2,TRBV5-4,TRBJ2-1,-,CASSLAGGAGGNEQFF,TGTGCCAGCAGCTTGGCCGGGGGGGCCGGGGGTAATGAGCAGTTCTTC
TRBD1,TRBV5-1,TRBJ1-4,-,CASSLGADRGFGKLFF,TGCGCCAGCAGCTTGGGGGCCGACAGGGGGTTCGGAAAACTGTTTTTT
-,TRBV12-3/TRBV12-4,TRBJ1-2,-,CASSVDRGYGYTF,TGTGCCAGCAGTGTGGACCGGGGCTATGGCTACACCTTC
TRBD1,TRBV5-1,TRBJ1-2,-,CASSVGQGGGYTF,TGCGCCAGCAGCGTTGGACAGGGCGGTGGCTACACCTTC
TRBD2,TRBV28,TRBJ2-5,-,CASSLGLAGQYF,TGTGCCAGCAGTTTAGGACTAGCCGGCCAGTACTTC
TRBD2,TRBV9,TRBJ2-5,-,CASSGSGTSVETQYF,TGTGCCAGCAGCGGATCCGGGACTAGTGTGGAGACCCAGTACTTC
-,TRBV3-1/TRBV3-2,TRBJ1-1,-,CASSQGRQWNTEAFF,TGTGCCAGCAGCCAAGGTCGACAGTGGAACACTGAAGCTTTCTTT
-,TRBV28,TRBJ1-2,-,CASSGTIIGYTF,TGTGCCAGCAGTGGGACAATCATAGGCTACACCTTC
-,TRBV6-5,TRBJ1-5,-,CASSKGDQPQHF,TGTGCCAGCAGCAAAGGGGATCAGCCCCAGCATTTT
-,TRBV12-3/TRBV12-4,TRBJ1-6,-,CASSKGPRAPLHF,TGTGCCAGCAGTAAGGGGCCTCGGGCACCCCTCCACTTT
-,TRBV2,TRBJ1-5,few,CASRRSDNQPQHF,TGTGCCAGCAGGAGGTCAGACAATCAGCCCCAGCATTTT
TRBD1,TRBV19,TRBJ2-3,-,CATRQGWGTDTQYF,TGTGCCACCCGACAGGGATGGGGTACAGATACGCAGTATTTT